This is a list of T cell receptor beta chains from one sample in a study of patients and donors after allogeneic stem cell transplantation. TCRdb itself ran the RT-PCR reads through MiXCR, one entry per CDR3 protein. The repertoire consists of more than 850,000 distinct CDR3 sequences, with approximately 18% occurring once and the leading ten covering roughly 6.4%. The sequenced sample was blood, either unsorted or a sorted T cell fraction (not recorded which). The receptors shown here come from a human donor who was either an allogeneic HSCT recipient or a stem cell or donor lymphocyte infusion donor (not recorded which). It is not recorded whose cells these are; they may come from a transplant donor. Both conserved end residues are part of each CDR3. D genes are given only for firm matches.

NA TRBJ1-1 TRBV20-1 CSARVWGRGDTEAFF
NA TRBJ1-1 TRBV11-3 CASSLDRMGANTEAFF
NA TRBJ2-1 TRBV4-1 CASSQTRSEQFF
NA TRBJ2-5 TRBV7-9 CASSLVPDSFQETQYF
NA TRBJ2-1 TRBV5-1 CASSLTPDSPNEQFF
TRBD1 TRBJ2-7 TRBV11-3 CASSLSQTGAYEQYF
NA TRBJ2-7 TRBV12-3/TRBV12-4 CASSFGERYEQYF
NA TRBJ2-3 TRBV11-1 CASSLAGEVTDTQYF
NA TRBJ1-2 TRBV9 CASSVRGAGLGYTF
TRBD2 TRBJ2-1 TRBV20-1 CSAILAGGPYNEQFF
TRBD2 TRBJ2-3 TRBV12-3/TRBV12-4 CASSKAGARTDTQYF
NA TRBJ1-2 TRBV7-2 CASRPLGGLDGYTF
TRBD1 TRBJ1-4 TRBV20-1 CSARQGATNEKLFF
TRBD2 TRBJ2-5 TRBV4-2 CASSHPKGRGGRETQYF
TRBD2 TRBJ2-3 TRBV11-2 CASSTLRLAGGRTDTQYF
TRBD2 TRBJ2-2 TRBV4-2 CASSHRGTSGTGELFF
NA TRBJ1-5 TRBV7-8 CASSLWGSTDSNQPQHF
NA TRBJ1-5 TRBV7-6 CASSLGRGRPDNQPQHF
TRBD2 TRBJ2-3 TRBV20-1 CSATSGRPPGDTQYF
NA TRBJ1-2 TRBV20-1 CSAGANYGYTF
NA TRBJ1-2 TRBV6-6 CASSVDISGYTF
NA TRBJ2-1 TRBV5-1 CASSETQGSRDEQFF
NA TRBJ1-5 TRBV7-9 CASRTTDNQPQHF
NA TRBJ1-3 TRBV13 CASSFYRNTIYF
TRBD2 TRBJ2-3 TRBV5-1 CASSWGTSQRTDTQYF
NA TRBJ2-2 TRBV5-1 CASSFTEAGELFF
NA TRBJ2-7 TRBV7-2 CASSQMGNYEQYF
NA TRBJ2-1 TRBV10-3 CAINPRRGGSYNEQFF
NA TRBJ1-2 TRBV25-1 CASRLRDSGYTF
NA TRBJ2-1 TRBV5-1 CASSYTGGASCNEQFF
TRBD2 TRBJ2-4 TRBV2 CASSVPGTRGVDIQYF
NA TRBJ2-6 TRBV15 CATSRGTVAGANVLTF
NA TRBJ1-1 TRBV12-5 CASGLPPGTEAFF
NA TRBJ1-3 TRBV27 CASSSGLGSGNTIYF
NA TRBJ1-2 TRBV7-8 CASSSRWGGNDGYTF
NA TRBJ2-3 TRBV3-1 CASSRGKGTDTQYF
NA TRBJ1-2 TRBV6-5 CASSYSVTASRNYGYTF
TRBD2 TRBJ2-1 TRBV4-1 CASSQVQSGGLRNEQFF
NA TRBJ2-7 TRBV6-5 CASSYSAERRPYEQYF
TRBD1 TRBJ1-4 TRBV7-9 CASSVPRGSGEKLFF
NA TRBJ2-6 TRBV27 CASTLGGLRGANVLTF
NA TRBJ1-5 TRBV11-2 CASSQGGRGWPQHF
NA TRBJ2-6 TRBV5-6 CASSFFGAGANVLTF
TRBD1 TRBJ1-6 TRBV7-3 CASSLGTENSPLHF
TRBD2 TRBJ2-6 TRBV5-4 CASSLPSMSGGSFGANVLTF
TRBD1 TRBJ1-1 TRBV11-3 CASRPPRTGGTEAFF
NA TRBJ2-1 TRBV12-3/TRBV12-4 CASRKAGTLSYNEQFF
TRBD1 TRBJ2-7 TRBV12-3/TRBV12-4 CASSPGTGWKDEQYF
TRBD2 TRBJ2-3 TRBV29-1 CSVVPGTISSTDTQYF
TRBD1 TRBJ2-7 TRBV28 CASEGTGDIVEQYF
TRBD1 TRBJ2-1 TRBV30 CAWSPGQMGERQFF
NA TRBJ2-3 TRBV29-1 CSVDGLKGPSTDTQYF
NA TRBJ2-2 TRBV4-1 CATSHPDWRERNTGELFF
TRBD2 TRBJ2-1 TRBV9 CASSVMSGSHNEQFF
NA TRBJ2-1 TRBV20-1 CSAGGGLDNEQFF
NA TRBJ2-2 TRBV5-1 CASSLSRSPTGELFF
TRBD2 TRBJ2-3 TRBV5-1 CASSSVGLAADTQYF
NA TRBJ1-5 TRBV20-1 CSASPYGPSNQPQHF
NA TRBJ2-1 TRBV24-1 CATSDLRRPEQFF
NA TRBJ1-5 TRBV29-1 CSVGGTLGNQPQHF